The clone carrying this T cell receptor (beta chain) showed up many times. The antigen is not known. The ends lost 0 bases at V and 3 bases at J; junction bases unmatched: 2. The CDR3 loop spans 14 amino acids. Germline-derived CDR1 and CDR2 are SGHRS and YFSETQ. TCRdb passed the 5' RACE reads through MiXCR, listing each CDR3 protein once. In the table there are approximately 390,000 distinct CDR3 sequences, 16% of which are singletons. The data were obtained in a study of T-cell memory formation after mild COVID-19. Overall study findings and caveats: Clones that shrank (day 15 to 85) were balanced CD4/CD8, whereas later expanders leaned CD4+. For contracting clones, CD4+ ones sat mainly in CM and EM, CD8+ in EMRA. Pre-infection memory held some responding clones, suggesting pre-existing cross-reactive T cells responded. Second-wave clones peaking on day 37 lacked confirmed SARS-CoV-2 specificity.

The rearrangement joins TRBV5-1 to TRBJ2-7; 8 nucleotides agree with TRBD1. Sequencing used PBMCs or a T cell subset sorted from them (not recorded which). This TCR came from a man aged 18 to 29 who had mild COVID-19 (a few samples of this study predate the infection). Cell type and time point are not known. The CDR3 DNA reads as TGCGCCAGCAGCTTGGGGACAGGGTTCTACGAGCAGTACGTC. Its translation: CASSLGTGFYEQYV.